These 20 T cell receptor beta chains were sequenced from one sample in a study of blood T cell repertoires in COVID-19. TCRdb keeps only in-frame clones here, not all; method: immunoSEQ multiplex PCR. The data show 190,000 or so clones, more than 70% seen once. Source material: peripheral blood. These receptors were collected from a man aged 45-65 years with active or convalescent COVID-19.

The rearrangement joins TRBV4-1 to TRBJ1-3; D gene uncertain. CDR1 MGHRA and CDR2 YSYEKL come from the germline V gene. The CDR3 is made up of 15 amino acids. The germline V and J ends were trimmed by 1 base and 1 base, with 8 bases remaining between them. Written as DNA, the CDR3 is TGCGCCAGCAGCCAAGGGGCGGGATCTGGAAACACCATATATTTT. Amino acid sequence: CASSQGAGSGNTIYF.

CDR3 sequence reads: CASREGGPYEQYF. As DNA, the CDR3 is TGTGCCAGTAGAGAGGGTGGACCCTACGAGCAGTACTTC. The chain is built from TRBV19 and TRBJ2-7; a possible D gene is TRBD2 (5 bases). V gave up 6 bases and J gave up 2 bases, with 11 bases separating them. This CDR3 spans 13 amino acids. CDR1 and CDR2 from the germline V gene are LNHDA and SQIVND (reference sequence).

The sample holds one count of this clone. The J gene is TRBJ2-1, the V gene TRBV3-1 (or the pseudogene TRBV3-2), with 13 bases lining up with TRBD2. Germline CDR1 LGHDT, CDR2 YNNKEL (reference sequence). The CDR3 has 19 amino acids. V lost 4 bases and J lost 6; bases outside the gene matches: 15. The CDR3 bases are TGTGCCAGCAGCCCGTGGACTAGCGGGAGCAATGGTTACAGCAATGAGCAGTTCTTC. Translated, it gives CASSPWTSGSNGYSNEQFF.

The gene calls are TRBV30 and TRBJ2-7; TRBD1 aligns across 8 bases. Trimming took 0 bases from V and 4 from J; bases not matched to a gene: 20. CDR1 and CDR2 from the germline V gene are GTSNPN and SVGIG (reference sequence). The CDR3 consists of 19 residues. The CDR3 DNA is TGTGCCTGGAGTGTATTGATATCCCAACCGGGACAGGTATCTTACGAGCAGTACTTC. It is translated as CAWSVLISQPGQVSYEQYF. The full variable domain, its missing parts supplied by reference TRBV30 and TRBJ2-7, is SQTIHQWPATLVQPVGSPLSLECTVEGTSNPNLYWYRQAAGRGLQLLFYSVGIGQISSEVPQNLSASRPQDRQFILSSKKLLLSDSGFYLCAWSVLISQPGQVSYEQYFGPGTRLTVT.

This clone has just one count. The DNA for the CDR3 is TGCAGCGTTGCCACAGGGGGCAGGAGGACTGAAGCTTTCTTT. Its translation is CSVATGGRRTEAFF. The chain couples TRBV29-1 to TRBJ1-1; 9 bases align to TRBD1. The CDR3 runs to 14 residues. Germline V gives CDR1 SQVTM, CDR2 ANQGSEA. Germline trimming cut 4 bases from V and 5 bases from J; bases unmatched to any gene: 8.

This chain uses TRBV7-8 with TRBJ1-2; TRBD1 matches 10 bases. Germline CDR1 and CDR2: SGHVS and FQNEAQ. The CDR3 spans 17 residues. V shed 3 bases, J shed 8 bases, and the junction held 15 bases outside the gene matches. In DNA form, the CDR3 reads TGTGCCAGCAGCTTGGGCGGGACAGGGGCGAGCCTATACGGCTACACCTTC. Its protein is CASSLGGTGASLYGYTF. Full variable domain (rest looked up from reference TRBV7-8 and TRBJ1-2): GAGVSQSPRYKVAKRGQDVALRCDPISGHVSLFWYQQALGQGPEFLTYFQNEAQLDKSGLPSDRFFAERPEGSVSTLKIQRTQQEDSAVYLCASSLGGTGASLYGYTFGSGTRLTVV.

The chain is built from TRBV13 and TRBJ2-2; 13 nucleotides match TRBD2. V lost 5 bases to trimming and J lost 5 bases; unmatched junction nucleotides: 8. Germline V gene lookup returns CDR1 PRHDT and CDR2 FYEKMQ (reference sequence). The CDR3 has 17 amino acids. The CDR3 nucleotides read TGTGCCAGCAGCAAATACGGACTAGCGGGAGCGACCGGGGAGCTGTTTTTT. Its protein product is CASSKYGLAGATGELFF.

The J gene is TRBJ2-1, the V gene TRBV9; 9 bases line up with TRBD2. The CDR3 spans 15 residues. Trimming removed 4 bases from V and 0 bases from J; junction bases left unmatched: 2. Germline loops: CDR1 SGDLS, CDR2 YYNGEE. The CDR3 sequence: CASSRTSASYNEQFF. The DNA for the CDR3 is TGTGCCAGCAGCCGGACTAGCGCCTCCTACAATGAGCAGTTCTTC.

This chain uses TRBV5-4 with TRBJ2-3; no clear D. The CDR3 loop spans 14 amino acids. Germline V gene sequence: CDR1 SGHNT, CDR2 YYREEE (reference sequence). V shed 0 bases and J shed 2 bases, with 7 bases lying between them. CDR3 region: CASSLDRSTDTQYF. In nucleotides, the CDR3 is TGTGCCAGCAGCTTGGACAGATCCACAGATACGCAGTATTTT.

The chain recombines TRBV7-6 with TRBJ2-7; perhaps TRBD2 as D (6 bases). Trimming shortened V by 4 bases and J by 4 bases, and 14 bases separated the two germline ends. Germline V lookup: CDR1 SGHVS, CDR2 FNYEAQ. The CDR3 loop spans 14 amino acids. The CDR3 nucleotides read TGTGCCAGCAGCTCGACTAGAAGAGGGTACGAGCAGTACTTC. It encodes CASSSTRRGYEQYF.

The DNA of the CDR3 is TGCGCCAGCAGGGCCGGGACTAGCGTAGACAATGAGCAGTTCTTC. It yields the protein CASRAGTSVDNEQFF. The J gene is TRBJ2-1, the V gene TRBV5-1; 10 nucleotides align to TRBD2. With 5 bases clipped from V and 5 bases from J, the junction kept 7 bases outside the gene matches. The germline V gene has CDR1 SGHRS and CDR2 YFSETQ. The CDR3 consists of 15 residues.

The rearrangement links TRBV12-3 or TRBV12-4 to TRBJ1-2; D remains unclear. V lost 7 bases to trimming and J lost 6 bases, with 12 bases between them. This CDR3 is 12 amino acids long. CDR3 loop: CASTGSLDGYTF. DNA of the CDR3: TGTGCCAGCACGGGAAGTTTGGATGGCTACACCTTC.

The chain recombines TRBV9 with TRBJ2-3; weak D call: TRBD2 (5 bases). Germline loops: CDR1 SGDLS, CDR2 YYNGEE. V gave up 2 bases and J gave up 6 bases, with 13 bases separating them. The CDR3 length is 14 residues. The CDR3 sequence is CASSVRTQADTQYF. CDR3 in DNA: TGTGCCAGCAGCGTGAGGACTCAGGCGGATACGCAGTATTTT.

The rearrangement links TRBV19 to TRBJ1-2; TRBD1 aligns across 10 bases. Trimming at V came to 4 bases and at J to 4 bases, leaving 12 bases not matched to a gene. CDR3 length: 17 residues. Per the germline V gene, CDR1 is LNHDA and CDR2 is SQIVND (reference sequence). For the CDR3, the DNA is TGTGCCAGTAGTACTCCGACAGGGGGCCCGATGGTCTATGGCTACACCTTC. Protein product: CASSTPTGGPMVYGYTF.

The chain joins TRBV11-3 to TRBJ2-1, with 7 nucleotides matching TRBD2. With V trimmed by 6 bases and J by 5 bases, 4 bases remained unmatched. Per germline, CDR1 SGHNT and CDR2 YENEEA. This CDR3 spans 13 amino acids. CDR3 sequence: CASRASGNNEQFF. As DNA, the CDR3 is TGTGCCAGCAGGGCTAGCGGTAACAATGAGCAGTTCTTC.

DNA of the CDR3: TGTGCCAGTCAAGGACTCAGGGGGAAAAACATTCAGTACTTC. Residues: CASQGLRGKNIQYF. The rearrangement joins TRBV19 to TRBJ2-4; 7 bases align to TRBD1. Germline assignment: CDR1 LNHDA and CDR2 SQIVND (reference sequence). The CDR3 is 14 amino acids. The trim removed 8 bases at V and 4 bases at J, leaving 8 bases unmatched.

Notes on this clone: Other DNA sequences within the sample encode an identical CDR3. The V gene is TRBV12-3 or TRBV12-4, the J gene TRBJ1-5; D is ambiguous. With 2 bases removed from V and 4 bases from J, the gap between germline ends came to 3 bases. The CDR3 has 12 amino acids. The CDR3 loop reads CASSLRNQPQHF. The CDR3 nucleotides are TGTGCCAGCAGTTTACGGAATCAGCCCCAGCATTTT.

Comments on this clone: The same CDR3 also results from other DNA sequences found in this sample. V usage is TRBV5-1 and J usage is TRBJ2-2; D gene ambiguous. The CDR3 totals 14 residues. V dropped 0 bases and J dropped 1 base, with 4 bases sitting between them. Germline CDR1 reads SGHRS; CDR2 reads YFSETQ. CDR3 coding DNA: TGCGCCAGCAGCTTGGGTCAGAACACCGGGGAGCTGTTTTTT. It is translated as CASSLGQNTGELFF.

This sequence joins TRBV19 and TRBJ2-1; 8 bases fit TRBD1. Trimming removed 5 bases from V and 5 bases from J; junction bases left unmatched: 2. The CDR3 spans 13 residues. Looked up from germline, CDR1 is LNHDA and CDR2 is SQIVND (reference sequence). The CDR3 region is CASSGQGHNEQFF. The CDR3 nucleotides read TGTGCCAGTAGTGGACAGGGCCACAATGAGCAGTTCTTC. Full variable domain (rest looked up from reference TRBV19 and TRBJ2-1): DGGITQSPKYLFRKEGQNVTLSCEQNLNHDAMYWYRQDPGQGLRLIYYSQIVNDFQKGDIAEGYSVSREKKESFPLTVTSAQKNPTAFYLCASSGQGHNEQFFGPGTRLTVL.

The chain joins TRBV7-2 to TRBJ1-1, with D possibly TRBD1 on 6 matching bases. Germline V gives CDR1 SGHTA, CDR2 FQGNSA. This CDR3 comprises 15 residues. V was pared by 5 bases and J by 2 bases, with 15 bases between. The CDR3 nucleotides read TGTGCCAGCAGCCCGAGAACAGGGATAAACACTGAAGCTTTCTTT. Translated, it gives CASSPRTGINTEAFF.